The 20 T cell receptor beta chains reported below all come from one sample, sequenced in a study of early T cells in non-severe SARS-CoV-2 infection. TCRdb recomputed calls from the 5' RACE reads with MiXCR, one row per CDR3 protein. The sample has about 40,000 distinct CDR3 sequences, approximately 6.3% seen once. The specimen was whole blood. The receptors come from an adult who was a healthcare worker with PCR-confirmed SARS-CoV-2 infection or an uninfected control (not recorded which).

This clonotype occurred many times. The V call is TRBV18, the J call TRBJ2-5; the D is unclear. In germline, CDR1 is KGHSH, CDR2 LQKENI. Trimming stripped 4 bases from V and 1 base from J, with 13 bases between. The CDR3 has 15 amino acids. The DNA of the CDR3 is TGTGCCAGCTCACGCCGGGCCAACGTCCAAGAGACCCAGTACTTC. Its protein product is CASSRRANVQETQYF. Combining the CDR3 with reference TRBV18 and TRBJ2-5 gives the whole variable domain NAGVMQNPRHLVRRRGQEARLRCSPMKGHSHVYWYRQLPEEGLKFMVYLQKENIIDESGMPKERFSAEFPKEGPSILRIQQVVRGDSAAYFCASSRRANVQETQYFGPGTRLLVL.

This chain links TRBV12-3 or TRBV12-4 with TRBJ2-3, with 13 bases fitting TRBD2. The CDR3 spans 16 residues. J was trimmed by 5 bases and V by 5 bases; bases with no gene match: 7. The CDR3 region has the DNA TGTGCCAGCAGTCCGGGACTAGCGGGATCGGGAGATACGCAGTATTTT. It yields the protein CASSPGLAGSGDTQYF.

For the CDR3, the DNA is TGTGCCAGCAGCGACAGGGGGTCCTATGGCTACACCTTC. Its translation is CASSDRGSYGYTF. The chain joins TRBV14 to TRBJ1-2, with 9 bases fitting TRBD1. Looked up from germline, CDR1 is SGHDN and CDR2 is FVKESK. The CDR3 sequence is 13 residues long. With V trimmed by 5 bases and J by 4 bases, 2 bases remained unmatched.

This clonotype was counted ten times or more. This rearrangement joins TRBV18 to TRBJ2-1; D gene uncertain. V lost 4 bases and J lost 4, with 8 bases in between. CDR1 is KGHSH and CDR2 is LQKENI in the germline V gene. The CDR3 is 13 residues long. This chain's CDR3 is CASSQGPYNEQFF. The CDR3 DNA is TGTGCCAGCTCACAAGGACCGTACAATGAGCAGTTCTTC.

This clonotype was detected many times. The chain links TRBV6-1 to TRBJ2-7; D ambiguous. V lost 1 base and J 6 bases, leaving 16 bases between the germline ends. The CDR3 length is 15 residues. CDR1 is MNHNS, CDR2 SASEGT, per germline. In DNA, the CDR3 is TGTGCCAGCAGTGAAGATCGAACCGATTCTGGCGAGCAGTACTTC. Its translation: CASSEDRTDSGEQYF.

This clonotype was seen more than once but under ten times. As DNA, the CDR3 is TGTGCCAGCAGCTTACCCATAGCGGGAGGCACAGATACGCAGTATTTT. It codes for CASSLPIAGGTDTQYF. The J gene is TRBJ2-3, the V gene TRBV7-2; 9 bases line up with TRBD2. CDR1 is SGHTA, CDR2 FQGNSA, per germline. The CDR3 sequence is 16 residues long. Germline trimming cut 2 bases from V and 1 base from J; bases unmatched to any gene: 4.

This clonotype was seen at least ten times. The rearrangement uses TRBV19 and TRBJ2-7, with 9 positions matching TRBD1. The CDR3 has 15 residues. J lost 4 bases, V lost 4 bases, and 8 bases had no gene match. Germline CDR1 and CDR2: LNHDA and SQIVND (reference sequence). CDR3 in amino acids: CASSSPGTGMYEQYF. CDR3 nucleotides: TGTGCCAGTAGTAGCCCCGGGACAGGGATGTACGAGCAGTACTTC.

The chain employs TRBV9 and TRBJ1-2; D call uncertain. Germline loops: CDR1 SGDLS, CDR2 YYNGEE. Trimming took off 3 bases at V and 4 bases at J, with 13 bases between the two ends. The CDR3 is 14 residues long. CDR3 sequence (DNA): TGTGCCAGCAGCGCCCAGGCTCTAGGCTATGGCTACACCTTC. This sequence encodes CASSAQALGYGYTF.

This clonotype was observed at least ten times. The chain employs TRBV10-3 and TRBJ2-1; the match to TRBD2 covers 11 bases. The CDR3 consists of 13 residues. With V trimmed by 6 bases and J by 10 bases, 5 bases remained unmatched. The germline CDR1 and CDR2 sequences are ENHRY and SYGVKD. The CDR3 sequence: CAIRPGLADEQFF. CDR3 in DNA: TGTGCCATCAGGCCGGGACTAGCGGACGAGCAGTTCTTC.

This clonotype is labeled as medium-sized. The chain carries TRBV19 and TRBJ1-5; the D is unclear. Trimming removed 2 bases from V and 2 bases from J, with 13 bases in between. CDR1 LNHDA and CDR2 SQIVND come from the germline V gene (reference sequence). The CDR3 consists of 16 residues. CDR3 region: CASSIKIQSGNQPQHF. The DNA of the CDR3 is TGTGCCAGTAGTATAAAAATCCAGTCTGGCAATCAGCCCCAGCATTTT.

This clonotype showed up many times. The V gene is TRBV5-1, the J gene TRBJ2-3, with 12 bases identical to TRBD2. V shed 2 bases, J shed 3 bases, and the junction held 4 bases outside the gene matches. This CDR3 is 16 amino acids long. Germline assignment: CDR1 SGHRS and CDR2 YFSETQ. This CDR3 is CASSFWTSGTTDTQYF. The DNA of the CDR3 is TGCGCCAGCAGCTTTTGGACTAGCGGGACAACAGATACGCAGTATTTT.

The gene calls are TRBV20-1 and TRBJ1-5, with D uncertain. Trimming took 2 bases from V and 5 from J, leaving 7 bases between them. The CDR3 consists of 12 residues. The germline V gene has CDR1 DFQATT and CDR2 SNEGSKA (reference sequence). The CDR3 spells CSARYGDQPQHF. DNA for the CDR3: TGCAGTGCTAGATACGGGGATCAGCCCCAGCATTTT.

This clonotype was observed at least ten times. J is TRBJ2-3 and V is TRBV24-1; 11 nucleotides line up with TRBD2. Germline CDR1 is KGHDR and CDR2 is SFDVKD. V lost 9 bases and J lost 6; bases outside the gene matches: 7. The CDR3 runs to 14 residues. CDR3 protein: CATHSGGAWDTQYF. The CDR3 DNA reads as TGTGCCACCCATAGCGGGGGGGCGTGGGATACGCAGTATTTT.

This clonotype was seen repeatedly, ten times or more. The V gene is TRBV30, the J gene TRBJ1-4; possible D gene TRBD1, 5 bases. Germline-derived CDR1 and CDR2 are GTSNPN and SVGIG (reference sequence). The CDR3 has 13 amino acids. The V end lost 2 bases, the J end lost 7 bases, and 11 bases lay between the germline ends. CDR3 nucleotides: TGTGCCTGGAGTACTGGGACGGGTGAAAAACTGTTTTTT. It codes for CAWSTGTGEKLFF.

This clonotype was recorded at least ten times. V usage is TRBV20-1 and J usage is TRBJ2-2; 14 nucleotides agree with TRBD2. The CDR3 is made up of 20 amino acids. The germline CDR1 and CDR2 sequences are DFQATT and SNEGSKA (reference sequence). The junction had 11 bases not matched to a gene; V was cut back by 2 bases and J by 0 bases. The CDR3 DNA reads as TGCAGTGCTAGACCTCTACTAGGGACTAGCGGGGGAACGAACACCGGGGAGCTGTTTTTT. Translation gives CSARPLLGTSGGTNTGELFF.

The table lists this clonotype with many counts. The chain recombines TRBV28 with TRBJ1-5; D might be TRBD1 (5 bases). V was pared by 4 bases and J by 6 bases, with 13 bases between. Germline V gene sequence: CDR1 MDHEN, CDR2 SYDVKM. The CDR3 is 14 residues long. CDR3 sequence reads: CASSSQGSAQPQHF. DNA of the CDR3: TGTGCCAGCAGTTCGCAGGGTAGCGCTCAGCCCCAGCATTTT.

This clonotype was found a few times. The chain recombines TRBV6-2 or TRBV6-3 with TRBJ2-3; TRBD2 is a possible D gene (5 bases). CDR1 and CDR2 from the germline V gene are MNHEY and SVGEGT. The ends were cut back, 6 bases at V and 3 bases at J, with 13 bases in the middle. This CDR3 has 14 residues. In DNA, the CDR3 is TGTGCCAGCAGCCGGACTTTAGAAACAGATACGCAGTATTTT. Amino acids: CASSRTLETDTQYF.

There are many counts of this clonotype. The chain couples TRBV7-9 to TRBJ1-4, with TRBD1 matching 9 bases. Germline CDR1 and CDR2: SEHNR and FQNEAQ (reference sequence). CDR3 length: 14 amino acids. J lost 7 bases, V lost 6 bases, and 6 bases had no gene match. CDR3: CASSAGTGSEKLFF. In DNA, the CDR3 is TGTGCCAGCAGTGCCGGGACAGGGAGTGAAAAACTGTTTTTT.

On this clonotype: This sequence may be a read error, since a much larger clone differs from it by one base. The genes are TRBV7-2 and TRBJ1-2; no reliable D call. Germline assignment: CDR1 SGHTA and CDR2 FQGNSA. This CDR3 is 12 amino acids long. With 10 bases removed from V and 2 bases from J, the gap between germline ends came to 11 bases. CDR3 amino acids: CATRAWNYGYTF. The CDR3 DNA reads TGTGCCACCCGAGCATGGAACTATGGCTACACCTTC.

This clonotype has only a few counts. CDR3 DNA sequence: TGTGCCAGCAGCCAAGGGGGGCGGAGTGATTATGGCTACACCTTC. Amino acids: CASSQGGRSDYGYTF. The gene calls are TRBV3-1 and TRBJ1-2; a possible D gene is TRBD1 (6 bases). Germline V gene data show CDR1 as LGHDT and CDR2 as YNNKEL (reference sequence). The CDR3 contains 15 residues. V gave up 1 base and J gave up 5 bases, with 14 bases separating them.